The rows below give T cell receptor beta chains drawn from one sample of a study of post-analysis software for immune sequencing data. TCRdb ran MiXCR on the PCR reads and lists one entry per CDR3 protein. The sample includes about 540,000 distinct CDR3 sequences, around 36% of them seen just once. The sequenced sample consisted of blood. All receptors come from a girl aged 2-17 years with multiple sclerosis. Both conserved end residues are trimmed from each CDR3. For some rows the clone size is stated as once, few or many, or as a class when expanded; others skip it.

>TRBV5-1|.|TRBJ2-1
ASSAAGLRASYNEQF
>TRBV20-1|.|TRBJ1-2
SARGPGADYT
>TRBV29-1|.|TRBJ2-3
SVERVNTDTQY
>TRBV5-1|.|TRBJ1-2
ASSLEPGQGTGGYT
>TRBV18|once|TRBJ2-5
ASSAVGGETQY
>TRBV20-1|few|TRBJ2-4
SARGQGGNIQY
>TRBV10-3|few|TRBJ2-1
AIKTNGGNEQF
>TRBV12-3/TRBV12-4|.|TRBJ2-7
ASRAGTGSHEQY
>TRBV20-1|few|TRBJ1-1
SARINTGQGNTEAF
>TRBV3-1|.|TRBJ1-5
ASSQGVGGQPQH
>TRBV5-1|few|TRBJ1-4
ASSSDGVGGEKLF
>TRBV7-3|.|TRBJ2-3
ASSSGDGTDTQY
>TRBV15|few|TRBJ1-2
ATRQGMDYGYT
>TRBV4-1|few|TRBJ1-2
ASSPLRVSNYGYT
>TRBV4-1|few|TRBJ2-1
ASSQSVANPYNEQF
>TRBV15|few|TRBJ1-5
ATRSLGRSNQPQH
>TRBV16|few|TRBJ1-5
ASSPINRQPQH
>TRBV7-8|few|TRBJ2-7
ASTRDRSSYEQY
>TRBV10-1|few|TRBJ1-1
ASARQGQNTEAF
>TRBV12-3/TRBV12-4|few|TRBJ2-1
ASKGGQSYNEQF
>TRBV28|.|TRBJ2-5
ASKLEIEETQY
>TRBV9|.|TRBJ2-2
ASSVRGANTGELF
>TRBV6-1|few|TRBJ2-7
ASTSGTGPYEQY
>TRBV29-1|.|TRBJ1-1
SGVGTLYEAF
>TRBV20-1|once|TRBJ2-3
SARRAGGGATGDTQY
>TRBV4-1|.|TRBJ2-7
ASSSAGGSYEQY
>TRBV20-1|.|TRBJ1-2
SAPGTGGEKVYGYT
>TRBV5-1|.|TRBJ2-7
ASSLADSLY
>TRBV4-1|once|TRBJ1-1
ASSQGSQMNTEAF
>TRBV7-8|once|TRBJ1-4
ASSSRTAEKLF
>TRBV5-1|few|TRBJ2-5
ASSLRGQPETQY
>TRBV24-1|.|TRBJ2-3
ATSKKGLAGSTDTQY
>TRBV12-3/TRBV12-4|.|TRBJ2-3
ASSQGRGLFTDTEY
>TRBV2|.|TRBJ2-5
ASSDVRARTLLETQY
>TRBV18|.|TRBJ1-2
ASSQGIRYGYT
>TRBV24-1|.|TRBJ2-5
ATSDLRETGMETQY
>TRBV12-3/TRBV12-4|.|TRBJ1-1
ASSPLDRGLVWTEAF
>TRBV12-3/TRBV12-4|few|TRBJ1-2
ASTEDRWRGYT
>TRBV20-1|once|TRBJ2-3
SAETRGVDTQY
>TRBV12-3/TRBV12-4|few|TRBJ2-3
ASSSRGATDTQY
>TRBV29-1|.|TRBJ1-1
SVQNVNTEAF
>TRBV3-1|.|TRBJ1-5
ASSPGTGAYQPQH
>TRBV7-3|few|TRBJ1-2
ASSLKSGSPYGYT
>TRBV11-2|.|TRBJ2-2
ASSSSLQGINTGERF
>TRBV28|.|TRBJ2-4
ASYGPGDMKNIQY
>TRBV20-1|.|.
SASQRGQTQY
>TRBV20-1|.|TRBJ1-1
SAGSDMNTEAF